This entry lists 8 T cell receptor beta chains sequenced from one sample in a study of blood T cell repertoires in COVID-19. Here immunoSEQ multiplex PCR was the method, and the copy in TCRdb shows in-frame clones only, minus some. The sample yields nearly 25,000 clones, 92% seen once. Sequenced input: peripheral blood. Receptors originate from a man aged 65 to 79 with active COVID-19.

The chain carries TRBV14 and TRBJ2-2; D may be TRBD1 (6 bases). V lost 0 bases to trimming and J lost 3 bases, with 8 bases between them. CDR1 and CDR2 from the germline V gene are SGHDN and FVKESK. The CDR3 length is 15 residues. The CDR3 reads CASSQDPGDTGELFF. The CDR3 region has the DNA TGTGCCAGCAGCCAAGATCCAGGGGACACCGGGGAGCTGTTTTTT. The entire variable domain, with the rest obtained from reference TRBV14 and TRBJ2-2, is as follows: EAGVTQFPSHSVIEKGQTVTLRCDPISGHDNLYWYRRVMGKEIKFLLHFVKESKQDESGMPNNRFLAERTGGTYSTLKVQPAELEDSGVYFCASSQDPGDTGELFFGEGSRLTVL.

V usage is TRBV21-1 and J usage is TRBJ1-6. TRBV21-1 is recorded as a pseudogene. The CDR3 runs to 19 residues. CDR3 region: CASSKGSGSGAGGNSPLHF. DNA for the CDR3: TGTGCCAGCAGCAAAGGGTCGGGATCAGGGGCGGGGGGAAATTCACCCCTCCACTTT.

The CDR3 reads CASSPGGRRSTDTQYF. The CDR3 bases are TGTGCCAGCAGCCCGGGCGGGAGGAGGAGCACAGATACGCAGTATTTT. The chain joins TRBV5-4 to TRBJ2-3, with 8 bases matching TRBD2. Germline V gene sequence: CDR1 SGHNT, CDR2 YYREEE (reference sequence). Germline trimming cut 4 bases from V and 0 bases from J; bases unmatched to any gene: 7. The CDR3 spans 16 residues.

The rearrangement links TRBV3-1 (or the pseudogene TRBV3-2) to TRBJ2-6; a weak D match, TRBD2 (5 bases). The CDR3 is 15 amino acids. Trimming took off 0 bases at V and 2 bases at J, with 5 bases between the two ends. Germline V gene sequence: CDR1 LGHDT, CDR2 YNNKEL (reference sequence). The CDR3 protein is CASSQERAGANVLTF. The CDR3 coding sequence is TGTGCCAGCAGCCAAGAGAGGGCTGGGGCCAACGTCCTGACTTTC.

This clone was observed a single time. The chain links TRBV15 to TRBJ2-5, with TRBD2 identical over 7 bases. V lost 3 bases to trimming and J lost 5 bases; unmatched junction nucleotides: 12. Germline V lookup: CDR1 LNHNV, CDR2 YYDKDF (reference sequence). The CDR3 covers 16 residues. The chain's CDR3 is CATSSSRLAGLETQYF. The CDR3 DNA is TGTGCCACCAGCAGTTCCCGACTAGCAGGATTGGAGACCCAGTACTTC.

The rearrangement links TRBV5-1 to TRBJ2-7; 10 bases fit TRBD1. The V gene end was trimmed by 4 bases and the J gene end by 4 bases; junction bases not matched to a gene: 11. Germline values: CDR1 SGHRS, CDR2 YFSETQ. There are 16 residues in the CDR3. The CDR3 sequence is CASSPHKGQGIYEQYF. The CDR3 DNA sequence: TGCGCCAGCAGCCCGCATAAGGGACAGGGGATTTACGAGCAGTACTTC.

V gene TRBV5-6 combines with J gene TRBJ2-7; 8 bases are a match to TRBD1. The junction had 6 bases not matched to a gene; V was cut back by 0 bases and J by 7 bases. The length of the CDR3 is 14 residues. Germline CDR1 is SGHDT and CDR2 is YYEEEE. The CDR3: CASSLGTGFREQYF. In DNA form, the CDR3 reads TGTGCCAGCAGCTTGGGGACAGGGTTTCGAGAGCAGTACTTC.

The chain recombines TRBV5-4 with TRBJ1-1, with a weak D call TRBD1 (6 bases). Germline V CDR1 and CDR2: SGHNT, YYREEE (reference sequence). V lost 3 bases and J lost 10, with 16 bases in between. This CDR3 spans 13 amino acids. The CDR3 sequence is CASSSGGGAIAFF. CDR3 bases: TGTGCCAGCAGCTCCGGCGGGGGCGCAATAGCTTTCTTT.